Below, 27 T cell receptor beta chains from the same sample are listed, as sequenced in a study of identical twins. TCRdb re-derived calls from the 5' RACE reads in MiXCR, one entry per CDR3 protein. Counted here are about 530,000 distinct CDR3 sequences, 20% to 25% occurring once; the ten biggest clones make up approximately 0.49%. Separately, the same data were catalogued under a study of yellow fever vaccine responses in identical twins.

The sample taken for sequencing was CD4+ T cells sorted from blood. The receptors stem from a woman aged 18-35 years in good health.

This clonotype showed up just a few times. V and J are TRBV10-1 and TRBJ2-2; D possibly matches TRBD1 or TRBD2 (6 bases each). Germline V CDR1 and CDR2: WNHNN, SYGVQD (reference sequence). V shed 5 bases and J shed 13 bases, with 14 bases lying between them. The CDR3 has 12 residues. CDR3 protein: CASSQQGGALFF. The CDR3 region has the DNA TGCGCCAGCAGTCAACAGGGAGGTGCGCTGTTTTTT.

This clonotype was found once. V usage is TRBV6-1 and J usage is TRBJ2-2, with 7 bases lining up with TRBD2. This CDR3 has 18 residues. CDR1 and CDR2 from the germline V gene are MNHNS and SASEGT. J was trimmed by 0 bases and V by 5 bases; bases with no gene match: 12. CDR3 residues: CASSRGRGPFANTGELFF. DNA for the CDR3: TGTGCCAGCAGTAGAGGGAGGGGACCCTTCGCGAACACCGGGGAGCTGTTTTTT.

The chain joins TRBV6-2 or TRBV6-3 to TRBJ2-2, with 11 bases matching TRBD1. V trimming: 0 bases; J trimming: 6 bases; junction bases outside the gene matches: 6. CDR1 is MNHEY, CDR2 SVGEGT, per germline. The CDR3 has 17 amino acids. CDR3 protein: CASSYSSGQGAAGELFF. CDR3 bases: TGTGCCAGCAGTTACTCGAGTGGACAGGGGGCGGCCGGGGAGCTGTTTTTT.

This chain links TRBV18 with TRBJ2-7; tentatively, D is TRBD2 (5 bases). Germline lookup yields CDR1 KGHSH and CDR2 LQKENI. The CDR3 spans 13 residues. The CDR3 DNA is TGTGCCAGCTCACACAAAATTAGGACTCGTCATCATGTC. Amino acids: CASSHKIRTRHHV.

This chain links TRBV12-3 or TRBV12-4 with TRBJ2-7; TRBD1 matches at 8 bases. Germline trimming cut 6 bases from V and 1 base from J; bases unmatched to any gene: 2. The CDR3 has 13 amino acids. The CDR3 region is CASRRDRSYEQYF. CDR3 DNA sequence: TGTGCCAGCAGGCGGGACAGGTCCTACGAGCAGTACTTC.

With respect to this clonotype: One end of the junction is discordant with germline, which a read error may explain. The V and J genes are TRBV5-6 and TRBJ2-7, with D unresolved. Germline CDR1 is SGHDT and CDR2 is YYEEEE. This CDR3 is built from 13 residues. The CDR3 spells CASNSETDTTFSF. In nucleotides, the CDR3 is TGTGCCAGCAACTCGGAGACCGATACAACCTTTTCATTC.

This clonotype was counted only a few times. The chain joins TRBV5-1 to TRBJ2-2, with 11 positions matching TRBD1. With V trimmed by 3 bases and J by 6 bases, 4 bases remained unmatched. The CDR3 consists of 15 residues. The germline CDR1 and CDR2 sequences are SGHRS and YFSETQ. CDR3 coding DNA: TGCGCCAGCAGCTACCCGGGACAGGGGGCCGGGGAGCTGTTTTTT. It is translated as CASSYPGQGAGELFF.

The chain uses TRBV12-3 or TRBV12-4 and TRBJ2-2; possibly TRBD1 or TRBD2 for D (6 bases each). The CDR3 runs 16 residues. The V gene lost 3 bases and the J gene lost 0 bases, with 11 bases spanning the gap. As DNA, the CDR3 is TGTGCCAGCAGTTTGGGGGGCGGGTCGAACACCGGGGAGCTGTTTTTT. It specifies CASSLGGGSNTGELFF.

V and J are TRBV14 and TRBJ2-7; 7 bases fit TRBD1. This CDR3 comprises 16 residues. The ends lost 3 bases at V and 0 bases at J; junction bases unmatched: 8. Germline loops: CDR1 SGHDN, CDR2 FVKESK. The CDR3 DNA follows: TGTGCCAGCAGCCACCTGACAGGGCCAAGCTCCTACGAGCAGTACTTC. Amino acids: CASSHLTGPSSYEQYF. Drawing the rest from reference TRBV14 and TRBJ2-7, the complete variable domain is EAGVTQFPSHSVIEKGQTVTLRCDPISGHDNLYWYRRVMGKEIKFLLHFVKESKQDESGMPNNRFLAERTGGTYSTLKVQPAELEDSGVYFCASSHLTGPSSYEQYFGPGTRLTVT.

V and J are TRBV7-8 and TRBJ2-7; 10 nucleotides match TRBD1. CDR3 length: 14 residues. Germline CDR1 reads SGHVS; CDR2 reads FQNEAQ. Trimming at V came to 5 bases and at J to 7 bases, leaving 8 bases not matched to a gene. CDR3 coding DNA: TGTGCCAGCAGCAGTCGACGGACAGGGGGAGAGCAGTACGTC. Its protein is CASSSRRTGGEQYV.

The CDR3 here is CSVRKYNEQFF. In nucleotides, the CDR3 is TGCAGCGTACGTAAATACAATGAGCAGTTCTTC. This chain joins TRBV29-1 and TRBJ2-1; D uncertain. Trimming shortened V by 6 bases and J by 4 bases, and 7 bases separated the two germline ends. This CDR3 spans 11 amino acids. CDR1 SQVTM and CDR2 ANQGSEA come from the germline V gene.

The CDR3 is CASRYRGDEQFF. Here the CDR3 DNA reads TGTGCCAGCAGATATAGGGGGGATGAGCAGTTCTTC. The V gene is TRBV28, the J gene TRBJ2-1; TRBD1 or TRBD2 may be the D gene (6 bases each). The germline CDR1 and CDR2 sequences are MDHEN and SYDVKM. The CDR3 is 12 amino acids. Trimming shortened V by 6 bases and J by 8 bases, and 11 bases separated the two germline ends.

The chain couples TRBV7-9 to TRBJ2-2, with 7 bases aligning to TRBD1. CDR1 and CDR2 (germline): SEHNR, FQNEAQ (reference sequence). Losses at the gene ends were 5 bases for V and 4 bases for J; bases not matched to a gene: 7. The CDR3 length is 15 residues. In DNA, the CDR3 is TGTGCCAGCAGCAAAACCGGGACAGCCACCGGGGAGCTGTTTTTT. Translated, it gives CASSKTGTATGELFF.

This clonotype was found a few times. This chain connects TRBV19 to TRBJ2-2; unclear D gene. Trimming stripped 5 bases from V and 2 bases from J, with 15 bases between. This CDR3 comprises 16 residues. CDR1 and CDR2 from the germline V gene are LNHDA and SQIVND (reference sequence). The CDR3 DNA reads as TGTGCCAGTAGTGCCCGTTTCGCGGTTAACACCGGGGAGCTGTTTTTT. Its protein is CASSARFAVNTGELFF.

This clonotype was counted only a few times. The V gene is TRBV20-1, the J gene TRBJ2-7; TRBD2 agrees at 8 bases. Germline values: CDR1 DFQATT, CDR2 SNEGSKA (reference sequence). The length of the CDR3 is 14 residues. V was pared by 2 bases and J by 4 bases, with 7 bases of the junction left unmatched. This chain's CDR3 is CSARLLGGGYEQYV. The CDR3 region has the DNA TGCAGTGCTAGACTCTTAGGCGGGGGGTACGAGCAGTACGTC.

This clonotype was seen only a few times. The V call is TRBV10-2, the J call TRBJ1-1; D gene unclear. V lost 3 bases and J lost 7, with 15 bases in between. CDR1 WSHSY and CDR2 SAAADI come from the germline V gene. There are 14 residues in the CDR3. This CDR3 is CASSDHEPRVEAFF. CDR3 nucleotide sequence: TGCGCCAGCAGTGATCATGAGCCGCGGGTTGAAGCTTTCTTT.

This chain connects TRBV12-3 or TRBV12-4 to TRBJ2-1; D remains unclear. Trimming removed 2 bases at V and 3 bases at J, with 11 bases between. This CDR3 is built from 15 residues. In DNA form, the CDR3 reads TGTGCCAGCAGTTTATCGGTTAGCCTCTACAATGAGCAGTTCTTC. This encodes CASSLSVSLYNEQFF.

The chain is built from TRBV3-1 and TRBJ1-1; a weak D match, TRBD1 (5 bases). This CDR3 contains 14 residues. The germline V gene encodes CDR1 LGHDT and CDR2 YNNKEL (reference sequence). V gave up 1 base and J gave up 5 bases, with 11 bases separating them. In DNA, the CDR3 is TGTGCCAGCAGCCAAGTAGGGAAGGGGACTGAAGCTTTCTTT. Translated, it gives CASSQVGKGTEAFF.

This sequence joins TRBV29-1 and TRBJ2-1, with D tentatively TRBD2 (6 bases). CDR3 length: 18 residues. The V gene lost 5 bases and the J gene lost 0 bases, with 23 bases spanning the gap. The germline gives CDR1 SQVTM, CDR2 ANQGSEA. The CDR3 sequence: CSVIKGGDGGSSYNEQFF. The CDR3 DNA sequence: TGCAGCGTTATAAAGGGCGGGGATGGGGGGTCCTCCTACAATGAGCAGTTCTTC.

This clonotype was found once. This chain connects TRBV7-7 to TRBJ2-2, with TRBD1 matching 8 bases. Looked up from germline, CDR1 is SSHAT and CDR2 is FNYEAQ (reference sequence). The CDR3 contains 12 residues. J gave up 13 bases and V 5 bases, and 6 bases lay outside the gene matches. DNA for the CDR3: TGTGCCAGCAGCAATGGACAGGGAGGGCTGTTTTTT. It yields the protein CASSNGQGGLFF.

This clonotype appeared once. This chain uses TRBV28 with TRBJ2-3; 10 nucleotides align to TRBD2. V dropped 6 bases and J dropped 6; count of bases not matched to a gene: 15. The CDR3 consists of 17 residues. Germline CDR1 MDHEN, CDR2 SYDVKM. This chain's CDR3 is CASSTRQGGAGGDTQYF. Here the CDR3 DNA reads TGTGCCAGCAGCACCCGGCAGGGAGGAGCGGGAGGGGATACGCAGTATTTT.

The V call is TRBV10-3, the J call TRBJ1-2; TRBD1 might be the D (5 bases). The length of the CDR3 is 15 residues. Trimming took off 5 bases at V and 4 bases at J, with 17 bases between the two ends. Germline-derived CDR1 and CDR2 are ENHRY and SYGVKD. CDR3 DNA: TGTGCCATCAGTCGCGACAGCCGGAGTGGCTATGGCTACACCTTC. Translated: CAISRDSRSGYGYTF.

The V and J genes are TRBV7-6 and TRBJ2-1; TRBD2 might be the D (6 bases). V gave up 2 bases and J gave up 0 bases, with 8 bases separating them. The CDR3 covers 15 residues. Germline V lookup: CDR1 SGHVS, CDR2 FNYEAQ. The CDR3 DNA reads TGTGCCAGCAGCTTACGGAGGGCCTCCTACAATGAGCAGTTCTTC. Its protein is CASSLRRASYNEQFF.

This clonotype was picked up a small number of times. The chain couples TRBV20-1 to TRBJ2-7; 7 nucleotides align to TRBD1. The ends lost 0 bases at V and 5 bases at J; junction bases unmatched: 7. Germline V gene lookup returns CDR1 DFQATT and CDR2 SNEGSKA (reference sequence). The CDR3 has 14 amino acids. The CDR3 sequence is CSARENRGLHEQYF. DNA of the CDR3: TGCAGTGCTAGAGAGAACAGGGGTCTCCACGAGCAGTACTTC.

The chain couples TRBV7-2 to TRBJ2-2; D might be TRBD1 (6 bases). V shed 5 bases and J shed 6 bases, with 10 bases lying between them. The germline V gene encodes CDR1 SGHTA and CDR2 FQGNSA. This CDR3 region has 13 residues. CDR3: CASSVYRAGELFF. The CDR3 bases are TGTGCCAGCAGCGTGTACAGGGCCGGGGAGCTGTTTTTT.

The J gene is TRBJ2-7, the V gene TRBV11-2; D perhaps matches TRBD1 (6 bases). This CDR3 region has 16 residues. Trimming pared 2 bases from V and 3 bases from J, leaving 17 bases between. Germline V gene data show CDR1 as SGHAT and CDR2 as FQNNGV. The CDR3 DNA is TGTGCCAGCAGCTTAAGGGTGACAGGCCGCTACTACGAGCAGTACGTC. Translation: CASSLRVTGRYYEQYV.

The chain links TRBV7-8 to TRBJ2-2; D perhaps matches TRBD2 (6 bases). This CDR3 comprises 14 residues. Germline V gives CDR1 SGHVS, CDR2 FQNEAQ. Trimming stripped 1 base from V and 6 bases from J, with 9 bases between. This CDR3 reads CASSLGLDSGELFF. CDR3 sequence (DNA): TGTGCCAGCAGCTTAGGACTAGATTCCGGGGAGCTGTTTTTT. The full variable domain, with the rest looked up from reference TRBV7-8 and TRBJ2-2, is GAGVSQSPRYKVAKRGQDVALRCDPISGHVSLFWYQQALGQGPEFLTYFQNEAQLDKSGLPSDRFFAERPEGSVSTLKIQRTQQEDSAVYLCASSLGLDSGELFFGEGSRLTVL.